What follows is one T cell receptor beta chain and its context. Time point reported: before trial treatment. Along with nivolumab and ipilimumab, donors received aspirin, low-dose cyclophosphamide and low-dose radiotherapy. This entry is derived from a study of low-dose radiotherapy and immunotherapy resistance in tumors. Study information: Radiation delivery to Cohort 1 consisted of 0.5 Gy per fraction every 2 weeks, summing to 6.5 Gy. Cohort 2 was treated with 1 Gy per fraction every two weeks, amounting to 13 Gy across 26 weeks.

Alpha- and beta-chain coverage of first-strand cDNA came from TRAV- and TRBV-specific primers. With a constant-region primer and a V-primer adapter, TCRs were subjected to roughly 20 PCR cycles of amplification. The mRNA which had been isolated was amplified by in vitro transcription. MiXCR was run by TCRdb on the reads, yielding one entry per CDR3 protein. This sample has under 90,000 distinct CDR3 sequences, with around 31% found just once. With 6 bases removed from V and 0 bases from J, the gap between germline ends came to 15 bases. This CDR3 has 16 residues. Germline CDR1 MDHEN, CDR2 SYDVKM. The TCR comes from a female donor with ovarian cancer. The specimen comprised PBMCs, sampled before treatment. The V and J genes are TRBV28 and TRBJ1-5; the D gene is possibly TRBD1 (5 bases). The chain's CDR3 is CASRFTADSSNQPQHF. CDR3 sequence (DNA): TGTGCCAGCAGGTTTACCGCCGACAGTAGCAATCAGCCCCAGCATTTT.